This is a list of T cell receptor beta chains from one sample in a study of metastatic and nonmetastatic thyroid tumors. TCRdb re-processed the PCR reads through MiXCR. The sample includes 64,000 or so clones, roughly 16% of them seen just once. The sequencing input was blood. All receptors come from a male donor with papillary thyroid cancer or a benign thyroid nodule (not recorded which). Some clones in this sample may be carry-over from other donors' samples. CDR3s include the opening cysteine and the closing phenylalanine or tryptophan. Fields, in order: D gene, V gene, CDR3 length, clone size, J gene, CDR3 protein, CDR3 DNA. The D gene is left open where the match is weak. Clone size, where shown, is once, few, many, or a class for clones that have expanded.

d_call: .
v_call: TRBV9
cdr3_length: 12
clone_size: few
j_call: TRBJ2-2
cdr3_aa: CASIGPHGELFF
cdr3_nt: TGTGCCAGCATTGGCCCTCACGGGGAGCTGTTTTTT

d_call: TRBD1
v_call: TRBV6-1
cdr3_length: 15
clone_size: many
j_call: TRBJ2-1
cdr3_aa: CASRPGTEPSNEQFF
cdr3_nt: TGTGCCAGCAGACCCGGGACAGAACCCTCCAATGAGCAGTTCTTC

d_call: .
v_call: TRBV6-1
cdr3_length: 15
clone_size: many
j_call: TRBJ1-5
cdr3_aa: CATFQGSYSNQPQHF
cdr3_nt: TGTGCCACCTTCCAAGGCAGTTATAGCAATCAGCCCCAGCATTTT

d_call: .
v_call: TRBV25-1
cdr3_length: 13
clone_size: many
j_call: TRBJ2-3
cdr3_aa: CASSEDPEDTQYF
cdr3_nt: TGTGCCAGCAGTGAAGATCCCGAGGATACGCAGTATTTT

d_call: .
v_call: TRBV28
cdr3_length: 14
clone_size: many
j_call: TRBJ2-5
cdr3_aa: CASQSGWDGETQYF
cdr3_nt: TGTGCCAGCCAGAGCGGGTGGGATGGAGAGACCCAGTACTTC

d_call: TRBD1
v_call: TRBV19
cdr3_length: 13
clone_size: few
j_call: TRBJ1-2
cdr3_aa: CASRPSDREFYTF
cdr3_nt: TGTGCCAGTAGGCCATCCGACAGGGAGTTCTACACCTTC

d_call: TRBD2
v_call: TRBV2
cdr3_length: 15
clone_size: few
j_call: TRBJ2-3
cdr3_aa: CASSESGGGTDTQYF
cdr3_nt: TGTGCCAGCAGTGAATCCGGCGGGGGGACAGATACGCAGTATTTT

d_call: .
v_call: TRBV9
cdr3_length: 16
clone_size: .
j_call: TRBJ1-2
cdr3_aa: CASQGDLDGINYGCTF
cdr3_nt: TGTGCCAGCCAGGGTGACCTGGACGGAATAAACTATGGCTGCACCTTC

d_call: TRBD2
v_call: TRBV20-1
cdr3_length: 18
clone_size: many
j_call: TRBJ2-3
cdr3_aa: CSARLPLALAGVGDTQYF
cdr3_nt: TGCAGTGCTAGGCTTCCCCTCGCCTTAGCGGGAGTGGGAGATACGCAGTATTTT

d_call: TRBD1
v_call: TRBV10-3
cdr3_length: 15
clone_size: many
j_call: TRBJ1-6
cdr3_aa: CAISVQGDVLSPLHF
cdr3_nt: TGTGCCATCAGTGTACAGGGGGACGTTCTATCACCCCTCCACTTT

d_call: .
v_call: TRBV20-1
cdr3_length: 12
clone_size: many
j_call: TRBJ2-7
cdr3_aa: CSASGPDYEQYF
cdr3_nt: TGCAGTGCTAGTGGACCGGACTACGAGCAGTACTTC

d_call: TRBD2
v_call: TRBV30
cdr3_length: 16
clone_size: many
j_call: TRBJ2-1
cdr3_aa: CAWSSMSVGGSDEQFF
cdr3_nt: TGTGCCTGGAGTTCCATGTCCGTTGGCGGGAGCGATGAGCAGTTCTTC

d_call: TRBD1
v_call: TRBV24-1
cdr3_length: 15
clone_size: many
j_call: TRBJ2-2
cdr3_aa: CATSTGQGLTGELFF
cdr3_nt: TGTGCCACCAGTACGGGACAGGGTCTCACCGGGGAGCTGTTTTTT

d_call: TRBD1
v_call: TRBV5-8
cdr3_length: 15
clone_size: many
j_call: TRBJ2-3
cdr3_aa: CASSLVGGSGDTQYF
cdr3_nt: TGTGCCAGCAGCTTGGTAGGGGGCTCAGGAGATACGCAGTATTTT

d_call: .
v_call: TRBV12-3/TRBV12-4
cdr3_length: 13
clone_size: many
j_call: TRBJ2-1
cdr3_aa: CASSLMRNNEQFF
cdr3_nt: TGTGCCAGCAGTTTGATGCGGAACAATGAGCAGTTCTTC

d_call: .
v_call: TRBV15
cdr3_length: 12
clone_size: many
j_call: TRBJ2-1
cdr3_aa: CATGVADNEQFF
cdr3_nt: TGTGCCACCGGTGTGGCCGACAATGAGCAGTTCTTC

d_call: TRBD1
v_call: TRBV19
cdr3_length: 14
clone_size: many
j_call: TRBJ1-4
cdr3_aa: CASRTTGVNEKLFF
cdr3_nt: TGTGCCAGTAGAACTACAGGGGTAAATGAAAAACTGTTTTTT

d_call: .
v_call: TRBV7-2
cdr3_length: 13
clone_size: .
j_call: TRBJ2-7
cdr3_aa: CASSLAPGYEQYF
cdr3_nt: TGTGCCAGCAGCTTAGCGCCGGGGTACGAGCAGTACTTC

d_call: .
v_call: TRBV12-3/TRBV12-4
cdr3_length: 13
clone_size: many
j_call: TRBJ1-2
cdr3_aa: CASRHREGYGYTF
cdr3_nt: TGTGCCAGCAGACACAGGGAAGGCTATGGCTACACCTTC

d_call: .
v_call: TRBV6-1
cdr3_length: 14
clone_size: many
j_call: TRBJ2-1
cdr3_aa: CASSTRGSYNEQFF
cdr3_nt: TGTGCCAGCAGTACCCGTGGCTCCTACAATGAGCAGTTCTTC

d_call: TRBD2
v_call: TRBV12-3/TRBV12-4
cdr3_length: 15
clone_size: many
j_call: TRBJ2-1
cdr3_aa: CASSFYSGGHNEQFF
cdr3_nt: TGTGCCAGCAGTTTTTATAGCGGGGGTCACAATGAGCAGTTCTTC

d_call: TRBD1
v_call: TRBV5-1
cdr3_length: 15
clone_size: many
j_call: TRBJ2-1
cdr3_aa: CASGLGDRTYNEQFF
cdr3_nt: TGCGCCAGCGGACTTGGGGACAGAACCTACAATGAGCAGTTCTTC

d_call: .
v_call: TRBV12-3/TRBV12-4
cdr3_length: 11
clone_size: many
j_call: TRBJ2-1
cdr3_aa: CASSYYNEQFF
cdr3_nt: TGTGCCAGCAGTTACTACAATGAGCAGTTCTTC

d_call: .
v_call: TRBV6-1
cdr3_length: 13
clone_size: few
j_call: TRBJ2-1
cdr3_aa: CARDSMAVDEQFF
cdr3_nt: TGTGCCAGAGACTCAATGGCTGTCGATGAGCAGTTCTTC

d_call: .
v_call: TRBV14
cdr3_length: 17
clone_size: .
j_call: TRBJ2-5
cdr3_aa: CASSQVRGGFYQETQYF
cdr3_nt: TGTGCCAGCAGCCAAGTGAGGGGCGGATTTTACCAAGAGACCCAGTACTTC

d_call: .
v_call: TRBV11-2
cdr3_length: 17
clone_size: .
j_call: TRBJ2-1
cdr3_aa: CASSPSWAGGQYNEQFF
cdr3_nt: TGTGCCAGCAGCCCTTCATGGGCTGGGGGTCAGTACAATGAGCAGTTCTTC

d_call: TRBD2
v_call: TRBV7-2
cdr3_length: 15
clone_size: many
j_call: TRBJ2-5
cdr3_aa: CASSRTSGSLETQYF
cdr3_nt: TGTGCCAGCAGCCGGACTAGCGGGAGTCTCGAGACCCAGTACTTC

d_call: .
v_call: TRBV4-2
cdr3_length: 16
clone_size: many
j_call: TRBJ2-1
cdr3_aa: CASSQFGENIYNEQFF
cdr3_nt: TGTGCCAGCAGCCAATTCGGGGAGAACATCTACAATGAGCAGTTCTTC

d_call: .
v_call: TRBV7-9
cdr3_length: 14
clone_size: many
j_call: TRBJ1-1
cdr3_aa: CASSLGAETIEAFF
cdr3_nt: TGTGCCAGCAGCTTGGGGGCCGAAACCATTGAAGCTTTCTTT

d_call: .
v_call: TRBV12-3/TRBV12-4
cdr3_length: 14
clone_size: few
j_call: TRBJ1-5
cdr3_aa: CASISGVSNQPRHF
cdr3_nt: TGTGCCAGCATCTCAGGGGTGAGCAATCAGCCCCGGCATTTT

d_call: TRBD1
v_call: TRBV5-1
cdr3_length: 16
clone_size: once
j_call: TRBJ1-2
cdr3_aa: CASSLAQSWTGNVYTF
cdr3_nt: TGCGCCAGCAGCTTGGCGCAATCCTGGACAGGGAATGTCTACACCTTC

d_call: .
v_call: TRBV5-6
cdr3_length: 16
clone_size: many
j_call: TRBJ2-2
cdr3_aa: CASSLVKGVYSGELFF
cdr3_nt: TGTGCCAGCAGCTTGGTCAAGGGGGTATATTCCGGGGAGCTGTTTTTT

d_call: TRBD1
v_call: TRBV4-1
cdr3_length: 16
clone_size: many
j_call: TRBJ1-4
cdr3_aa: CASSSLGTATNEKLFF
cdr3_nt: TGCGCCAGCAGCAGCCTTGGGACAGCAACTAATGAAAAACTGTTTTTT

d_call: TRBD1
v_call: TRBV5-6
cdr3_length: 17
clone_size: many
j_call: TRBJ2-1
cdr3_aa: CASSLAGQGASYNEQFF
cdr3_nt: TGTGCCAGCAGCTTGGCGGGACAGGGGGCTTCCTACAATGAGCAGTTCTTC

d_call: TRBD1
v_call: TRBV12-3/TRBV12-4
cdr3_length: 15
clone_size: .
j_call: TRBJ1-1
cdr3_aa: CASSHWTGPKTEAFF
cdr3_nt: TGTGCCAGCAGTCACTGGACAGGCCCGAAGACTGAAGCTTTCTTT

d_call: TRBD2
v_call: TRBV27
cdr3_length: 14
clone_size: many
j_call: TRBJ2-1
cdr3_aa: CASSFTSGGVEQFF
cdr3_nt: TGTGCCAGCAGTTTCACTAGCGGGGGGGTTGAGCAGTTCTTC

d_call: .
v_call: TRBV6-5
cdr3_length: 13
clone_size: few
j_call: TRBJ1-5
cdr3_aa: CASSYTAGQTQHF
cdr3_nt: TGTGCCAGCAGTTACACCGCGGGCCAGACACAGCATTTT

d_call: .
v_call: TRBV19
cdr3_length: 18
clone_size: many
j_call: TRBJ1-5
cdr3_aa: CASISKGGVKGSNQPQHF
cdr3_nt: TGTGCCAGTATTAGTAAGGGGGGGGTCAAGGGGAGCAATCAGCCCCAGCATTTT

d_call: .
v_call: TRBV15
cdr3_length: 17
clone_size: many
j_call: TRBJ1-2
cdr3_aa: CATSRDFGTSTRIGYTF
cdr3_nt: TGTGCCACCAGCAGAGATTTTGGGACCTCAACTAGGATTGGCTACACCTTC

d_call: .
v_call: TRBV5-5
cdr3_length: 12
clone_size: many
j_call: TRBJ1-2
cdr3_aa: CASSLGGAGYTF
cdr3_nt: TGTGCCAGCAGCTTGGGCGGGGCTGGCTACACCTTC

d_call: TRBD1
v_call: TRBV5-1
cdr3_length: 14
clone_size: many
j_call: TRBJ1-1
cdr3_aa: CASSLLDRGTEAFF
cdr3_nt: TGCGCCAGCAGCTTACTGGACAGGGGAACTGAAGCTTTCTTT

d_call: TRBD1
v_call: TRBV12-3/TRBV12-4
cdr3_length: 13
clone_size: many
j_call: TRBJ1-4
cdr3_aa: CASRWTGYEKLFF
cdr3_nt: TGTGCCAGCAGATGGACAGGGTATGAAAAACTGTTTTTT